This TCR beta chain was sequenced in a study of blood T cells in healthy people across ages. Study details: In model experiments, template switching was able to capture about one barcoded beta molecule for every two T cells that were present.

A sample-barcoded 5' primer and a J-beta primer mix were used in a second PCR of roughly 7 to 11 cycles. Every molecule of cDNA carried a tag from a template-switch adaptor with 12 random nucleotides. TCRdb called the 5' RACE reads again in MiXCR, with one record for every CDR3 protein. The sample has some 1.4 million distinct CDR3 sequences; approximately 38% are singletons. Study-level points and caveats: The unknown donor CMV status may have confounded expanded clonotype changes. Long-lived donors exceeded aged donors in naive CD4+ cells and diversity.

The CDR3 has 12 residues. V lost 1 base to trimming and J lost 8 bases, with 8 bases between them. Germline V gives CDR1 MNHEY, CDR2 SVGAGI. Many counts were recorded for this clonotype. Antigen: not known. Sequenced: blood. The chain has TRBV6-5 and TRBJ1-2; D is uncertain. The clonotype originates from a woman between 18 and 29 years old in good health. The CDR3 spells CASSYYNGGYTF. The CDR3 nucleotides are TGTGCCAGCAGTTACTATAATGGCGGCTACACCTTC.